The entry that follows covers one T cell receptor beta chain sequence. A multiplex PCR was run with 60 Vbeta primers and 13 Jbeta primers. Per the study methods: In a later analysis, 75 million to 95 million unique TCR beta chains included roughly 11 million shared by two or more donors. Here immunoSEQ multiplex PCR was the method, and the copy in TCRdb shows in-frame clones only, minus some. That table furnishes V, J and clone size, whereas the DNA furnished D and trimming. In the table there are 100,000 to 150,000 clones, about three quarters of which are singletons. The germline CDR1 and CDR2 sequences are SGHRS and YFSETQ. The J segment lost 7 bases and the V segment lost 3 bases, leaving 15 bases of the junction unmatched. The CDR3 is 16 residues long. The sample comes from a study of cytomegalovirus exposure and HLA in healthy donors.

The source is a woman between 18 and 29 years old in good health and CMV-seronegative. The V call is TRBV5-1, the J call TRBJ2-7; 8 bases agree with TRBD1. The sequenced material came from PBMCs. The CDR3 bases are TGCGCCAGCAGCTCACCCCTCACAGGGGGGATTGGGGAGCAGTACTTC. Protein sequence: CASSSPLTGGIGEQYF.